These T cell receptor beta chains were read from a single sample in a study of radiotherapy plus CTLA-4 blockade in lung cancer. Clones were sequenced by immunoSEQ multiplex PCR, and TCRdb holds only the in-frame ones, with some missing. The sample carries 70,000 to 90,000 clones, less than 85% recorded once. The sample here was peripheral blood, taken from a patient treated with radiotherapy plus ipilimumab. The origin of the receptors is a human donor with non-small cell lung cancer who had stable disease on radiotherapy plus ipilimumab. Both conserved end residues are trimmed from each CDR3. The order of the fields is J gene, D gene, clone size, V gene, CDR3 protein. A D gene is named only where the DNA matches it firmly. Size tells how often a clone was seen (once, few, many) or the class of an expanded clone, and some rows leave it out.

j_gene: TRBJ1-2
d_gene: TRBD1
abundance: .
v_gene: TRBV30
CDR3aa: AWSVVGGDYGYT

j_gene: TRBJ2-1
d_gene: .
abundance: .
v_gene: TRBV11-2
CDR3aa: ASSLLGGRSYNEQF

j_gene: TRBJ2-1
d_gene: TRBD1
abundance: .
v_gene: TRBV6-1
CDR3aa: ASSEGQGFYNEQF

j_gene: TRBJ2-3
d_gene: .
abundance: once
v_gene: TRBV4-1
CDR3aa: ASSQDQRADTQY

j_gene: TRBJ2-5
d_gene: TRBD2
abundance: .
v_gene: TRBV7-7
CDR3aa: ASSSYGLAGEQY

j_gene: TRBJ2-7
d_gene: .
abundance: .
v_gene: TRBV6-1
CDR3aa: ASRRMRLAYEQY

j_gene: TRBJ1-1
d_gene: .
abundance: .
v_gene: TRBV6-5
CDR3aa: ASSAGGQGTEAF

j_gene: TRBJ1-2
d_gene: TRBD1
abundance: .
v_gene: TRBV27
CDR3aa: ASRTPQGYSYT

j_gene: TRBJ1-2
d_gene: .
abundance: few
v_gene: TRBV10-2
CDR3aa: ASSAADSAYGYT

j_gene: TRBJ2-1
d_gene: .
abundance: .
v_gene: TRBV29-1
CDR3aa: SVPSSPASYNEQF

j_gene: TRBJ2-6
d_gene: .
abundance: .
v_gene: TRBV6-5
CDR3aa: ASSSKGTGANVLT

j_gene: TRBJ1-1
d_gene: TRBD1
abundance: .
v_gene: TRBV5-5
CDR3aa: ASSWGQDTEAF

j_gene: TRBJ1-6
d_gene: TRBD1
abundance: few
v_gene: TRBV6-1
CDR3aa: ASVRTGDGSPLH

j_gene: TRBJ2-1
d_gene: .
abundance: .
v_gene: TRBV29-1
CDR3aa: SVEDLALRGDEQF

j_gene: TRBJ1-1
d_gene: .
abundance: .
v_gene: TRBV5-1
CDR3aa: ASSRKSNTEAF

j_gene: TRBJ2-7
d_gene: .
abundance: once
v_gene: TRBV19
CDR3aa: ASSSQARANEQY

j_gene: TRBJ1-2
d_gene: .
abundance: .
v_gene: TRBV28
CDR3aa: ASSLQGQGGYT

j_gene: TRBJ2-1
d_gene: TRBD2
abundance: .
v_gene: TRBV7-9
CDR3aa: ASSLVGRGGNEQF

j_gene: TRBJ1-2
d_gene: .
abundance: .
v_gene: TRBV11-2
CDR3aa: ASSPDRGNYGYT

j_gene: TRBJ2-5
d_gene: .
abundance: .
v_gene: TRBV6-5
CDR3aa: ASSYSGGEVETQY

j_gene: TRBJ1-5
d_gene: .
abundance: .
v_gene: TRBV5-1
CDR3aa: ASSLGGAGDAPQH

j_gene: TRBJ2-7
d_gene: TRBD2
abundance: .
v_gene: TRBV6-1
CDR3aa: AAGLSGLAYEQY

j_gene: TRBJ2-7
d_gene: .
abundance: .
v_gene: TRBV4-2
CDR3aa: ASSQWARGGGKRAYEQY

j_gene: TRBJ2-5
d_gene: .
abundance: once
v_gene: TRBV5-1
CDR3aa: ASSLMDGDQETQY

j_gene: TRBJ2-2
d_gene: .
abundance: .
v_gene: TRBV11-3
CDR3aa: ASSTRRGGELF

j_gene: TRBJ1-5
d_gene: TRBD1
abundance: .
v_gene: TRBV7-9
CDR3aa: ASSSTGARNQPQH

j_gene: TRBJ1-5
d_gene: .
abundance: few
v_gene: TRBV5-7
CDR3aa: ASSTTGNGIDQPQH

j_gene: TRBJ2-1
d_gene: .
abundance: .
v_gene: TRBV7-9
CDR3aa: ASSGVNEQF

j_gene: TRBJ1-6
d_gene: TRBD1
abundance: .
v_gene: TRBV5-1
CDR3aa: ASSRWDRAGGTLH

j_gene: TRBJ2-3
d_gene: TRBD1
abundance: once
v_gene: TRBV9
CDR3aa: ASSAVTGGALDTQY

j_gene: TRBJ2-3
d_gene: TRBD1
abundance: .
v_gene: TRBV5-1
CDR3aa: ASSSGQGAEDTQY

j_gene: TRBJ1-2
d_gene: .
abundance: .
v_gene: TRBV4-1
CDR3aa: ASSQEGQTRYT

j_gene: TRBJ2-7
d_gene: .
abundance: .
v_gene: TRBV28
CDR3aa: ASSGFGGGHSYEQY

j_gene: TRBJ1-6
d_gene: .
abundance: .
v_gene: TRBV5-6
CDR3aa: ASTGSGFDSPLH

j_gene: TRBJ2-7
d_gene: .
abundance: .
v_gene: TRBV19
CDR3aa: ASSMNRGGLASYEQY

j_gene: TRBJ2-7
d_gene: TRBD2
abundance: .
v_gene: TRBV5-1
CDR3aa: ASSLTSGGSSYEQY

j_gene: TRBJ2-7
d_gene: .
abundance: .
v_gene: TRBV28
CDR3aa: ASSYRHPRPYEQY

j_gene: TRBJ2-2
d_gene: .
abundance: few
v_gene: TRBV30
CDR3aa: AWSLNSYTGELF

j_gene: TRBJ2-2
d_gene: .
abundance: .
v_gene: TRBV28
CDR3aa: ASTSGQSNTGELF

j_gene: TRBJ1-1
d_gene: .
abundance: few
v_gene: TRBV18
CDR3aa: ASRVGGWNTEAF

j_gene: TRBJ2-7
d_gene: TRBD2
abundance: .
v_gene: TRBV10-1
CDR3aa: ASSDEAGGRREQY

j_gene: TRBJ1-4
d_gene: .
abundance: .
v_gene: TRBV7-8
CDR3aa: ASSLGHATNEKLF

j_gene: TRBJ2-6
d_gene: .
abundance: .
v_gene: TRBV7-2
CDR3aa: ASSFSVLT

j_gene: TRBJ1-3
d_gene: .
abundance: once
v_gene: TRBV5-1
CDR3aa: ASSLGTVISGNTIY

j_gene: TRBJ1-1
d_gene: .
abundance: few
v_gene: TRBV6-8
CDR3aa: ASSYSARDYTEAF

j_gene: TRBJ2-7
d_gene: .
abundance: .
v_gene: TRBV19
CDR3aa: ASSIDGSNYEQY

j_gene: TRBJ2-7
d_gene: .
abundance: .
v_gene: TRBV28
CDR3aa: ASSPSGKGYEQY

j_gene: TRBJ1-6
d_gene: .
abundance: few
v_gene: TRBV28
CDR3aa: ASSPRQMNSPLH

j_gene: TRBJ2-3
d_gene: .
abundance: .
v_gene: TRBV10-2
CDR3aa: ASSDRADPPDTQY

j_gene: TRBJ2-7
d_gene: TRBD1
abundance: .
v_gene: TRBV5-1
CDR3aa: ASSRPGQVGAEQY

j_gene: TRBJ1-2
d_gene: TRBD1
abundance: .
v_gene: TRBV6-4
CDR3aa: ASPPGQGLSGYT

j_gene: TRBJ2-3
d_gene: .
abundance: .
v_gene: TRBV10-1
CDR3aa: ASSETSLTHTQY

j_gene: TRBJ1-4
d_gene: .
abundance: .
v_gene: TRBV5-1
CDR3aa: ASSTGRGQAEKLF

j_gene: TRBJ2-1
d_gene: .
abundance: .
v_gene: TRBV5-1
CDR3aa: ASSLAVLSAGYNEQF

j_gene: TRBJ2-7
d_gene: .
abundance: .
v_gene: TRBV9
CDR3aa: ASSVAGGLTYEQY

j_gene: TRBJ1-2
d_gene: TRBD1
abundance: .
v_gene: TRBV28
CDR3aa: ASRLLGTANYGYT